This record looks at one TCR beta chain sequence and its context. Its antigen is unknown. Germline lookup yields CDR1 MNHEY and CDR2 SVGAGI. The CDR3 loop spans 14 amino acids. The trim removed 6 bases at V and 8 bases at J, leaving 8 bases unmatched. These data are taken from a study of graft-versus-host responses after intestinal transplantation. Study-wide context: Isolated intestinal, liver-intestinal, or multivisceral transplants were what recipients had.

Assay used: immunoSEQ multiplex PCR; TCRdb lists only in-frame clones, some missing. The table includes tens of thousands of clones, roughly 90% detected once. This receptor was taken from a human donor who received an intestinal transplant. The sequencing used unstimulated CD4+ T cells sorted from spleen or lymph node cells, collected before intestinal transplant. The chain couples TRBV6-5 to TRBJ1-2; 11 positions match TRBD1. In DNA, the CDR3 is TGTGCCAGCAGCCGGGGACAGGGGGTGAAGGGCTACACCTTC. Translation gives CASSRGQGVKGYTF.